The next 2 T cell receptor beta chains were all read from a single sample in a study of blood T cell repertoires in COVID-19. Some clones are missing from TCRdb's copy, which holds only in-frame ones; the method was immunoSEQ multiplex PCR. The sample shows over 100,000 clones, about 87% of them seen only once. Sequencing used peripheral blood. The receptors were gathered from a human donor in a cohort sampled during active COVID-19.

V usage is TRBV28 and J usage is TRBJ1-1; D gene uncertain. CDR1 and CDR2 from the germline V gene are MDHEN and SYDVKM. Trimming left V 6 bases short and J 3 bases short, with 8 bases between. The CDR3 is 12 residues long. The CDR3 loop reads CASSQSYTEAFF. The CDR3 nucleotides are TGTGCCAGCAGCCAGTCGTACACTGAAGCTTTCTTT.

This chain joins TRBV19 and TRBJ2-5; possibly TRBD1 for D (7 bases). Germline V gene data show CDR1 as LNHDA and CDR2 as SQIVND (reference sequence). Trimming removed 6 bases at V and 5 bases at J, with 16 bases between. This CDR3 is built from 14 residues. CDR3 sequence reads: CASSVTGTAETQYF. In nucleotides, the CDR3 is TGTGCCAGTAGCGTGACAGGGACTGCGGAGACCCAGTACTTC.